This T cell receptor beta chain was retrieved from a study of shared clonotypes between healthy human individuals. Notes on the study in general: Memory subsets had estimated richness that was generally smaller than that of naive subsets.

In regard to this clone: Its antigen is unidentified.

This CDR3 has 12 amino acids. Germline CDR1 is SQVTM and CDR2 is ANQGSEA. Deletions cut 4 bases from V and 5 bases from J, with 11 bases between. Researchers divided each subset's genomic DNA evenly across several immunoSEQ plates. Profiling relied on immunoSEQ multiplex PCR, and the TCRdb table lists in-frame clones only, not all of them. This sample yields nearly 1 million clones, of which 70% to 85% are seen a single time; about 1.5% belongs to the top ten. The specimen was memory CD4+ T cells sorted from blood. Subset: CD45RA-negative fraction. The chain employs TRBV29-1 and TRBJ2-5; D is perhaps TRBD2 (5 bases). This clonotype originated in a man aged 18 to 30 in good health. The CDR3 is CSVAEGLETQYF. CDR3 DNA sequence: TGCAGCGTTGCCGAGGGCTTGGAGACCCAGTACTTC.